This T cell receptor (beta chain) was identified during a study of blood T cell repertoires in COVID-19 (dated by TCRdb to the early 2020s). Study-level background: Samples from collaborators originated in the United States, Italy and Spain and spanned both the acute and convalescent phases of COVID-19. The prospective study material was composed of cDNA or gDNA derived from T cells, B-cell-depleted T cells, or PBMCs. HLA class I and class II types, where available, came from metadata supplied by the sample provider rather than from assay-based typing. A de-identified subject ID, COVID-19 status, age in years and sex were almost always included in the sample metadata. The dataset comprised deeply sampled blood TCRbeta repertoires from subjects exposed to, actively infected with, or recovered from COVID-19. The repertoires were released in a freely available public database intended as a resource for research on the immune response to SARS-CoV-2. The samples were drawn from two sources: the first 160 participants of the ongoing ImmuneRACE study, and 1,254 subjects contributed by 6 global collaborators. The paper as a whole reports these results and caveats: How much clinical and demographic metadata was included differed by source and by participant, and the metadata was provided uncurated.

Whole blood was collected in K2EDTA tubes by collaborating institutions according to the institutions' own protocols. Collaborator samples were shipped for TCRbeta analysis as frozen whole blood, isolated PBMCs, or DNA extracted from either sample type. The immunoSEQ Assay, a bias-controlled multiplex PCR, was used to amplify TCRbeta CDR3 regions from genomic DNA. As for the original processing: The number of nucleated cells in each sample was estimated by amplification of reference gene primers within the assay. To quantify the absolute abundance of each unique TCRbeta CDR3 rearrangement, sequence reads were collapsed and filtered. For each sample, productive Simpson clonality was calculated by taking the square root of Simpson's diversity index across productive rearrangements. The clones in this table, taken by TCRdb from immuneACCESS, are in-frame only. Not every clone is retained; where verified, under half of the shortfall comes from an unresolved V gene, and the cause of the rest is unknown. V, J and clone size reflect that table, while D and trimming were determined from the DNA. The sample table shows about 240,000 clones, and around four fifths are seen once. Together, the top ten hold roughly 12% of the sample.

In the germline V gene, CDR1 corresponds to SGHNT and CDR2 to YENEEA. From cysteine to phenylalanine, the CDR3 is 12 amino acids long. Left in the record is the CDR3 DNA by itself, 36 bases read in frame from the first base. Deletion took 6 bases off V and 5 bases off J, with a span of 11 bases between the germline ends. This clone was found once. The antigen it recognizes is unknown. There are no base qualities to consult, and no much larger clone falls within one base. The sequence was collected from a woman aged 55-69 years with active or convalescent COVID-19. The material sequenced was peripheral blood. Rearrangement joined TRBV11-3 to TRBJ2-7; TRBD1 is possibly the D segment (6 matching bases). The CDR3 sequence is CASRGGPNEQYF. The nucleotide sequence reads TGTGCCAGCAGAGGGGGTCCGAACGAGCAGTACTTC.